The T cell receptor (beta chain) under discussion was sequenced for a study of shared clonotypes between healthy human individuals. Note on this clone: Antigen unknown.

General study findings and limits: Naive subsets, compared against memory subsets, generally had larger estimated richness values.

This CDR3 spans 17 amino acids. Trimming left V 2 bases short and J 2 bases short, with 16 bases between. Germline V gives CDR1 SEHNR, CDR2 FQNEAQ (reference sequence). Selected positively for CCR7 and CD45RO-negative, naive CD8 cells excluded terminally differentiated effector memory CD45RA+ cells. The repertoire was sequenced with immunoSEQ multiplex PCR; TCRdb's copy has only in-frame clones and lacks some. The data show 650,000 to 800,000 clones, 92% seen once. V gene TRBV7-9 combines with J gene TRBJ2-1; TRBD1 or TRBD2 may be the D gene (7 bases each). The sequenced sample consisted of naive CD8+ T cells sorted from blood. The source of this sequence is a man aged 25 to 45 in good health. The CDR3 DNA reads TGTGCCAGCAGCTTACCCGTGACAGGGAGGGCCTACAATGAGCAGTTCTTC. This gives the protein CASSLPVTGRAYNEQFF.